This TCR beta chain is drawn from a study of metastatic and nonmetastatic thyroid tumors. TCRdb recomputed clones from the PCR reads via MiXCR. Of about 27,000 clones in the sample, 13% are singletons; the top ten hold 15% to 20%. This clone has ten or more counts. No patient received treatment before thyroid surgery. The specimen was blood. This receptor was taken from a female donor with papillary thyroid cancer or a benign thyroid nodule (not recorded which). Some clones in this sample may be carry-over from other donors' samples.

The CDR3 DNA sequence: TGTGCCAGCAGCTTGGCTAGCCCACAAGAGACCCAGTACTTC. Translating it yields CASSLASPQETQYF. The chain links TRBV7-2 to TRBJ2-5, with D perhaps TRBD2 (5 bases). Germline values: CDR1 SGHTA, CDR2 FQGNSA. V shed 3 bases and J shed 2 bases, with 10 bases lying between them. The CDR3 totals 14 residues.